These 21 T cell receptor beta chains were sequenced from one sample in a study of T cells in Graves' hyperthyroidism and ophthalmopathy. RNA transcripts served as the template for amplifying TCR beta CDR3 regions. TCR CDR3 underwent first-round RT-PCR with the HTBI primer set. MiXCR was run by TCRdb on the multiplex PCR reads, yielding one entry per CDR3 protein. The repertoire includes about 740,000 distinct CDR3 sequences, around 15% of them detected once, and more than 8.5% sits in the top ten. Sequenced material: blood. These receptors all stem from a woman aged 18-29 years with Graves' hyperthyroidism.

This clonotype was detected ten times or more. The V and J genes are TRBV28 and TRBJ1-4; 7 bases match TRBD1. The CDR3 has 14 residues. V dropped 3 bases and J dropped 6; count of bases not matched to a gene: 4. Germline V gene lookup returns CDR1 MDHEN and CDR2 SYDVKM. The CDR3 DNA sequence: TGTGCCAGCAGTTTTGCAGGGGGATATGAAAAACTGTTTTTT. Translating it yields CASSFAGGYEKLFF.

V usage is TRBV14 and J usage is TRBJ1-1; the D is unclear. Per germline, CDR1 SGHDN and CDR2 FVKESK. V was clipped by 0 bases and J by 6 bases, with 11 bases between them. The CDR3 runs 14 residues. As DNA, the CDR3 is TGTGCCAGCAGCCAAGATCTTGGCGGAGCTGAAGCTTTCTTT. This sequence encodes CASSQDLGGAEAFF.

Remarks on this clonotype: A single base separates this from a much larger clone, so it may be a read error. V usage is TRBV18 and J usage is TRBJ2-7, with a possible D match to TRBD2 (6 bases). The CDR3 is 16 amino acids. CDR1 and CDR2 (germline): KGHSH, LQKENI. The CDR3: CASSSFSSGLSYEQHF. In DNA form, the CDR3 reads TGTGCCAGCTCAAGCTTCAGTAGCGGTCTTTCCTACGAGCAGCACTTC.

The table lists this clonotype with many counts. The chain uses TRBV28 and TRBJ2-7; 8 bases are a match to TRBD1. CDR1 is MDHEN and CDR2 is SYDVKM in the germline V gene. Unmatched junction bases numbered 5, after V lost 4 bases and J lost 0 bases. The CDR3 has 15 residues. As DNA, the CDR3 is TGTGCCAGCAGTTCCTCCGACAGGGGCTCCTACGAGCAGTACTTC. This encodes CASSSSDRGSYEQYF.

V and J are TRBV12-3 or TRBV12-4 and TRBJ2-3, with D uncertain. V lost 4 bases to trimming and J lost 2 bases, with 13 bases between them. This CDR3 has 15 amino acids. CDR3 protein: CASSSSPFITDTQYF. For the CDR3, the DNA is TGTGCCAGCAGTTCTTCTCCATTTATCACAGATACGCAGTATTTT.

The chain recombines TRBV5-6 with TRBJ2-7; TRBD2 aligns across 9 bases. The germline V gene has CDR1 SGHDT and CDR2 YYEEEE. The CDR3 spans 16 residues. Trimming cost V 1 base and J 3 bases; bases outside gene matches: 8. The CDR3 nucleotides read TGTGCCAGCAGCTTGTATTATGCGGGAGGGGACTACGAGCAGTACTTC. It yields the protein CASSLYYAGGDYEQYF. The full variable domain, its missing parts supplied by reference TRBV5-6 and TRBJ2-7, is DAGVTQSPTHLIKTRGQQVTLRCSPKSGHDTVSWYQQALGQGPQFIFQYYEEEERQRGNFPDRFSGHQFPNYSSELNVNALLLGDSALYLCASSLYYAGGDYEQYFGPGTRLTVT.

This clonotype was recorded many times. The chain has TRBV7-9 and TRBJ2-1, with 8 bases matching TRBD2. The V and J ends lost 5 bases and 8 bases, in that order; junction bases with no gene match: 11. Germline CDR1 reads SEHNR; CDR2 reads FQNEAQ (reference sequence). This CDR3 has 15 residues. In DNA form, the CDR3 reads TGTGCCAGCAGCATAAGACTAGCGAGAGGGGATGAGCAGTTCTTC. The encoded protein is CASSIRLARGDEQFF.

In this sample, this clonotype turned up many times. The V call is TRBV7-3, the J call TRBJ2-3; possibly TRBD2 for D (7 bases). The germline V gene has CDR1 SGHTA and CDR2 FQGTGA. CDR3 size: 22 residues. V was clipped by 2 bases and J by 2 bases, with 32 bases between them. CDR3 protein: CASSLGPTGRLAEPLITDTQYF. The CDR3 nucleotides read TGTGCCAGCAGCTTAGGTCCCACAGGGCGGCTAGCGGAGCCACTGATCACAGATACGCAGTATTTT.

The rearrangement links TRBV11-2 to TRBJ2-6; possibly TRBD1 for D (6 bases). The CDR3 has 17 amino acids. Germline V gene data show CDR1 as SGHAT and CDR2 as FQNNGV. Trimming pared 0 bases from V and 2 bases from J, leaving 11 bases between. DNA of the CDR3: TGTGCCAGCAGCTTAGATGGGACACTTACTGGGGCCAACGTCCTGACTTTC. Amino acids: CASSLDGTLTGANVLTF.

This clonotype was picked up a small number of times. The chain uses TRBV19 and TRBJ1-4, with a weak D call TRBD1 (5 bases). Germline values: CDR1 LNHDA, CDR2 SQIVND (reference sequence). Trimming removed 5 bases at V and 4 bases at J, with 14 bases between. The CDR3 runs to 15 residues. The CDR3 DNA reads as TGTGCCAGTAGTTCCGAGGGACGGGTTAATGAAAAACTGTTTTTT. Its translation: CASSSEGRVNEKLFF. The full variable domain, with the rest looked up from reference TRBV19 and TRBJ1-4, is DGGITQSPKYLFRKEGQNVTLSCEQNLNHDAMYWYRQDPGQGLRLIYYSQIVNDFQKGDIAEGYSVSREKKESFPLTVTSAQKNPTAFYLCASSSEGRVNEKLFFGSGTQLSVL.

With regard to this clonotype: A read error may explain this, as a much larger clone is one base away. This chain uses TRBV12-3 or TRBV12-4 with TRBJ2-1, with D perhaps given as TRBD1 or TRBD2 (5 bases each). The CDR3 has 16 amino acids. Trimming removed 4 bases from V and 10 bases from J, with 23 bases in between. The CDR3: CASSSSGTEFRHEQFF. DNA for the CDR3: TGTGCCAGCAGTTCTTCCGGGACGGAATTTAGGCACGAGCAGTTCTTC.

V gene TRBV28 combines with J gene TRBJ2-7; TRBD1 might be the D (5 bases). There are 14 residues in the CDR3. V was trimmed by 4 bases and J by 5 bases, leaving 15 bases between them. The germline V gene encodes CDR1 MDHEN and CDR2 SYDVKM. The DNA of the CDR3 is TGTGCCAGCAGTTCCTCCAGGGTTAAGCACGAGCAGTACTTC. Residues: CASSSSRVKHEQYF.

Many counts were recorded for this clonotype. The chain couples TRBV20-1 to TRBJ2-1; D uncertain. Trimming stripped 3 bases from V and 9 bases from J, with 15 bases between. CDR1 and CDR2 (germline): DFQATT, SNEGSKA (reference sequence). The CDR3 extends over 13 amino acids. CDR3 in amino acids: CSASGSPGGEQFF. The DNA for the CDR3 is TGCAGTGCTAGCGGTAGCCCCGGCGGTGAGCAGTTCTTC.

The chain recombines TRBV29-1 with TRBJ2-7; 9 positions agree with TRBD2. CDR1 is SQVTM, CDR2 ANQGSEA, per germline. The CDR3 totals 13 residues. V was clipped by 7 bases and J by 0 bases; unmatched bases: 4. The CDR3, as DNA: TGCAGCGGGCGACTAGCGGACTCCTACGAGCAGTACTTC. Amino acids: CSGRLADSYEQYF.

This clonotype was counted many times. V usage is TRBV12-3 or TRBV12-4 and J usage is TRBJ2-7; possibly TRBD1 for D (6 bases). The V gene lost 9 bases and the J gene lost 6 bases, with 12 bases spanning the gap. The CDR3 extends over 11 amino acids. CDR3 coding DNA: TGTGCCAGTTCGACAGGATCCGAGCAGTACTTC. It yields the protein CASSTGSEQYF.

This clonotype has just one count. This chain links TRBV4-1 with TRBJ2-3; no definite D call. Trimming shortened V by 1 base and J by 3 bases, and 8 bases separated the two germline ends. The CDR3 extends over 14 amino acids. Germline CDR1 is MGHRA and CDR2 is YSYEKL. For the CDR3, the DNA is TGCGCCAGCAGCCAAGTCACTGCTACAGATACGCAGTATTTT. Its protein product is CASSQVTATDTQYF.

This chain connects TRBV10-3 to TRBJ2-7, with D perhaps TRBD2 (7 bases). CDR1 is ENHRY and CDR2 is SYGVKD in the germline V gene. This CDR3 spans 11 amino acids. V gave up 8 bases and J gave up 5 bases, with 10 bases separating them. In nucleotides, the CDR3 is TGTGCCATCGGGAGGGGGAACGAGCAGTACTTC. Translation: CAIGRGNEQYF.

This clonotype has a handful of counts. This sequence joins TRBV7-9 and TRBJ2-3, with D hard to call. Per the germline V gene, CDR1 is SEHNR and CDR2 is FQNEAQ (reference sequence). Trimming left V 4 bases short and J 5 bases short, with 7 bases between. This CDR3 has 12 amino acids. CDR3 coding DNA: TGTGCCAGCAGCTGGTCCAGAGATACGCAGTATTTT. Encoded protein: CASSWSRDTQYF.

The CDR3 loop is CASSFPRSLDQETQYF. CDR3 sequence (DNA): TGTGCCAGCAGTTTTCCCCGATCTCTAGACCAAGAGACCCAGTACTTC. The rearrangement joins TRBV6-1 to TRBJ2-5; D unclear. There are 16 residues in the CDR3. Germline CDR1 is MNHNS and CDR2 is SASEGT. Trimming shortened V by 5 bases and J by 0 bases, and 16 bases separated the two germline ends.

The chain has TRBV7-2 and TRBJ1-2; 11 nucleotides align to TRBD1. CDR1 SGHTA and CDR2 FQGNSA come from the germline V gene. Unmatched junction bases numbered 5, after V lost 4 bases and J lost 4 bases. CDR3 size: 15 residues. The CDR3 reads CASSSLGQGGYGYTF. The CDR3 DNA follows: TGTGCCAGCAGCTCATTGGGACAGGGGGGCTATGGCTACACCTTC.

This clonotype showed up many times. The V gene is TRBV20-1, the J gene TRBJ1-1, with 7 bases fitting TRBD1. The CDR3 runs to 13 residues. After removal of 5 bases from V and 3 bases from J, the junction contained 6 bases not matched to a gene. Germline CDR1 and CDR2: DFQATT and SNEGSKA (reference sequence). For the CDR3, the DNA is TGCAGTGCTGGCGAGACAGGGTACACTGAAGCTTTCTTT. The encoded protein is CSAGETGYTEAFF.